Below are 30 T cell receptor beta chains sequenced from a single sample in a study of T cells after yellow fever vaccination. MiXCR, run by TCRdb on the 5' RACE reads, gives a single entry per CDR3 protein. The data contain more than 350,000 distinct CDR3 sequences, approximately 10% of them singletons. Sequences were derived from PBMCs, sampled on the day of the first yellow fever vaccination. These receptors were taken from a man aged 18 to 30 who received the YFV17D yellow fever vaccine.

V is TRBV6-2 or TRBV6-3 and J is TRBJ2-1, with TRBD1 matching 10 bases. V was pared by 10 bases and J by 4 bases, with 10 bases of the junction left unmatched. This CDR3 contains 15 residues. Germline V gene data show CDR1 as MNHEY and CDR2 as SVGEGT. CDR3 sequence reads: CATHWPGQGYNEQFF. The CDR3 region has the DNA TGTGCCACCCATTGGCCGGGACAGGGGTACAATGAGCAGTTCTTC.

CDR3 sequence reads: CASAASGGANTGELFF. CDR3 nucleotide sequence: TGTGCCAGCGCCGCTAGCGGGGGGGCGAACACCGGGGAGCTGTTTTTT. The V gene is TRBV7-3, the J gene TRBJ2-2; 12 bases map to TRBD2. CDR3 length: 16 residues. Unmatched junction bases numbered 4, after V lost 8 bases and J lost 0 bases. Germline V gene lookup returns CDR1 SGHTA and CDR2 FQGTGA.

This clonotype was detected many times. This chain links TRBV5-1 with TRBJ1-5; D is uncertain. Germline CDR1 and CDR2: SGHRS and YFSETQ. The CDR3 length is 13 residues. With 0 bases removed from V and 6 bases from J, the gap between germline ends came to 7 bases. The DNA of the CDR3 is TGCGCCAGCAGCTTGGACGGCGGTCAGCCCCAGCATTTT. The encoded protein is CASSLDGGQPQHF. Complete variable domain (other parts from reference TRBV5-1 and TRBJ1-5): KAGVTQTPRYLIKTRGQQVTLSCSPISGHRSVSWYQQTPGQGLQFLFEYFSETQRNKGNFPGRFSGRQFSNSRSEMNVSTLELGDSALYLCASSLDGGQPQHFGDGTRLSIL.

The genes are TRBV9 and TRBJ2-3; 7 bases are a match to TRBD2. This CDR3 is 12 amino acids long. The trim removed 7 bases at V and 3 bases at J, leaving 2 bases unmatched. Germline V gene data show CDR1 as SGDLS and CDR2 as YYNGEE. The CDR3 loop reads CASARETDTQYF. For the CDR3, the DNA is TGTGCCAGCGCGCGGGAGACAGATACGCAGTATTTT.

The rearrangement links TRBV12-3 or TRBV12-4 to TRBJ1-1; no definite D call. The CDR3 contains 14 residues. The V end lost 5 bases, the J end lost 5 bases, and 15 bases lay between the germline ends. The CDR3 DNA reads TGTGCCAGCAGTCTCGGTGGAGTGGAAACTGAAGCTTTCTTT. Translation gives CASSLGGVETEAFF.

The chain couples TRBV18 to TRBJ2-3, with 12 bases identical to TRBD2. CDR1 and CDR2 from the germline V gene are KGHSH and LQKENI. V was clipped by 3 bases and J by 4 bases; unmatched bases: 2. The CDR3 is made up of 15 amino acids. The CDR3 is CASSPTSGGSDTQYF. CDR3 DNA: TGTGCCAGCTCACCGACTAGCGGGGGCTCAGATACGCAGTATTTT.

This clonotype was detected only a few times. The chain joins TRBV7-9 to TRBJ2-5; TRBD1 might be the D (5 bases). Trimming took 1 base from V and 5 from J, leaving 8 bases between them. This CDR3 spans 13 amino acids. Germline CDR1 reads SEHNR; CDR2 reads FQNEAQ (reference sequence). CDR3 sequence: CASSLGRVETQYF. The DNA of the CDR3 is TGTGCCAGCAGCTTAGGCAGGGTGGAGACCCAGTACTTC. The full variable domain, with the rest looked up from reference TRBV7-9 and TRBJ2-5, is DTGVSQNPRHKITKRGQNVTFRCDPISEHNRLYWYRQTLGQGPEFLTYFQNEAQLEKSRLLSDRFSAERPKGSFSTLEIQRTEQGDSAMYLCASSLGRVETQYFGPGTRLLVL.

This rearrangement joins TRBV4-3 to TRBJ2-5; TRBD1 aligns across 11 bases. Trimming cost V 6 bases and J 5 bases; bases outside gene matches: 8. CDR3 length: 15 residues. Germline assignment: CDR1 LGHNA and CDR2 YSLEER. Written as DNA, the CDR3 is TGCGCCAGCAGTCCGGGACAGGGGGATTTGGAGACCCAGTACTTC. It translates to CASSPGQGDLETQYF.

This clonotype turned up a few times. The chain uses TRBV5-1 and TRBJ1-1, with D possibly matching TRBD1 (5 bases). Germline CDR1 and CDR2: SGHRS and YFSETQ. The V and J ends lost 0 bases and 1 base respectively, with 13 bases between them. This CDR3 contains 16 residues. The CDR3 region has the DNA TGCGCCAGCAGCTTGGGGGCCGGGGCCCAGAACACTGAAGCTTTCTTT. Its translation is CASSLGAGAQNTEAFF.

The sample holds a few counts of this clonotype. V and J are TRBV4-2 and TRBJ2-1; 9 bases are a match to TRBD1. Germline lookup yields CDR1 LGHNA and CDR2 YNFKEQ. This CDR3 region has 18 residues. V trimming: 2 bases; J trimming: 0 bases; junction bases outside the gene matches: 8. The CDR3 nucleotides are TGTGCCAGCAGCCAAACCGGACAGGGGCACCCCTCCTACAATGAGCAGTTCTTC. This codes for CASSQTGQGHPSYNEQFF.

This clonotype was detected a few times. The chain uses TRBV18 and TRBJ2-1; TRBD2 is a possible D gene (5 bases). The CDR3 length is 14 residues. V lost 2 bases and J lost 6, with 11 bases in between. Germline CDR1 is KGHSH and CDR2 is LQKENI. The DNA of the CDR3 is TGTGCCAGCTCACCAGGACCCCGGGGCAATGAGCAGTTCTTC. Its protein product is CASSPGPRGNEQFF.

The rearrangement joins TRBV20-1 to TRBJ2-2; D is possibly TRBD1 or TRBD2 (10 bases each). Looked up from germline, CDR1 is DFQATT and CDR2 is SNEGSKA (reference sequence). The V end was cut by 6 bases, the J end by 1 base, with 24 bases between. This CDR3 is built from 18 residues. The CDR3 here is CSAQGTGASGGNTGELFF. The DNA for the CDR3 is TGCAGTGCGCAAGGGACAGGGGCTAGCGGGGGGAACACCGGGGAGCTGTTTTTT.

The chain carries TRBV6-1 and TRBJ2-7, with 8 bases lining up with TRBD1. The J segment lost 1 base and the V segment lost 5 bases, leaving 10 bases of the junction unmatched. Per the germline V gene, CDR1 is MNHNS and CDR2 is SASEGT. The CDR3 covers 16 residues. The CDR3 region has the DNA TGTGCCAGCAGTAAGACCCCCGGGACAGGATCCTACGAGCAGTACTTC. Its protein is CASSKTPGTGSYEQYF.

This clonotype came up many times. The chain joins TRBV5-1 to TRBJ1-1; D perhaps matches TRBD1 (5 bases). With 1 base removed from V and 6 bases from J, the gap between germline ends came to 10 bases. Germline V gives CDR1 SGHRS, CDR2 YFSETQ. There are 13 residues in the CDR3. Here the CDR3 reads CASSLSLGAEAFF. The CDR3 nucleotides are TGCGCCAGCAGCTTGTCCCTGGGGGCTGAAGCTTTCTTT.

CDR3 amino acids: CASSYSLLGGTDTQYF. Here the CDR3 DNA reads TGTGCCAGCAGTTACAGCCTCCTAGGGGGCACAGATACGCAGTATTTT. The chain couples TRBV6-2 or TRBV6-3 to TRBJ2-3; D may be TRBD1 (5 bases). The ends were cut back, 2 bases at V and 1 base at J, with 13 bases in the middle. Germline V gives CDR1 MNHEY, CDR2 SVGEGT. The CDR3 contains 16 residues.

This clonotype appeared many times. CDR3 amino acids: CASSLLAGDTQYF. In DNA, the CDR3 is TGTGCCAGCAGTTTACTAGCGGGAGATACGCAGTATTTT. V and J are TRBV12-3 or TRBV12-4 and TRBJ2-3; 8 bases are a match to TRBD2. The CDR3 extends over 13 amino acids. The ends lost 2 bases at V and 5 bases at J; junction bases unmatched: 0.

The chain uses TRBV9 and TRBJ2-3; 9 nucleotides align to TRBD2. V shed 0 bases and J 8 bases; nucleotides not matched to a gene: 7. The CDR3 extends over 15 amino acids. The germline V gene encodes CDR1 SGDLS and CDR2 YYNGEE. As DNA, the CDR3 is TGTGCCAGCAGCGTAGCTCCGTCTAGCGGGGTTACGCAGTATTTT. This codes for CASSVAPSSGVTQYF.

This clonotype occurred once. The V gene is TRBV7-2, the J gene TRBJ2-1; D ambiguous. The germline V gene encodes CDR1 SGHTA and CDR2 FQGNSA. There are 15 residues in the CDR3. The germline V and J ends were trimmed by 2 bases and 0 bases, with 8 bases remaining between them. CDR3 loop: CASSLLGISYNEQFF. Here the CDR3 DNA reads TGTGCCAGCAGCTTACTAGGGATCTCCTACAATGAGCAGTTCTTC.

This rearrangement joins TRBV7-9 to TRBJ1-4, with D uncertain. This CDR3 contains 14 residues. The V and J ends lost 4 bases and 0 bases respectively, with 6 bases between them. Per the germline V gene, CDR1 is SEHNR and CDR2 is FQNEAQ (reference sequence). This CDR3 is CASSSHATNEKLFF. The CDR3 DNA follows: TGTGCCAGCAGCTCCCACGCAACTAATGAAAAACTGTTTTTT.

The chain recombines TRBV4-1 with TRBJ1-4; the D is unclear. Germline loops: CDR1 MGHRA, CDR2 YSYEKL. The ends were cut back, 0 bases at V and 10 bases at J, with 15 bases in the middle. The CDR3 loop spans 15 amino acids. CDR3 sequence reads: CASSQEGRLGLKLFF. CDR3 nucleotides: TGCGCCAGCAGCCAAGAGGGCCGACTGGGGTTAAAACTGTTTTTT.

The chain couples TRBV20-1 to TRBJ1-6; D possibly corresponds to TRBD1 (5 bases). V was cut by 0 bases and J by 9 bases, with 12 bases left in between. Germline V gives CDR1 DFQATT, CDR2 SNEGSKA (reference sequence). The CDR3 is 14 residues long. CDR3 amino acids: CSARDSGESSPLHF. As DNA, the CDR3 is TGCAGTGCTAGAGATTCGGGGGAATCTTCACCCCTCCACTTT.

V and J are TRBV4-1 and TRBJ2-7, with D tentatively TRBD2 (5 bases). Germline V CDR1 and CDR2: MGHRA, YSYEKL. V was shortened by 6 bases and J by 0 bases, with 12 bases between the two germline ends. CDR3 size: 14 residues. The CDR3 region has the DNA TGCGCCAGCAGTCGGAGAGAGGGCTCCTACGAGCAGTACGTC. Amino acids: CASSRREGSYEQYV.

This clonotype was detected a few times. The chain employs TRBV4-2 and TRBJ2-5; possible D gene TRBD2, 5 bases. The V end lost 2 bases, the J end lost 0 bases, and 10 bases lay between the germline ends. CDR1 is LGHNA, CDR2 YNFKEQ, per germline. The CDR3 is made up of 15 amino acids. CDR3 residues: CASSQPGTNQETQYF. The CDR3 DNA sequence: TGTGCCAGCAGCCAACCGGGAACCAACCAAGAGACCCAGTACTTC.

CDR3 sequence reads: CASSLAQGGRNQPQHF. The CDR3, as DNA: TGTGCCAGCAGCCTCGCTCAGGGCGGTAGAAATCAGCCCCAGCATTTT. The chain carries TRBV7-2 and TRBJ1-5, with D possibly matching TRBD1 (5 bases). The germline V gene encodes CDR1 SGHTA and CDR2 FQGNSA. Trimming left V 5 bases short and J 4 bases short, with 18 bases between. The CDR3 runs 16 residues.

The rearrangement joins TRBV6-2 or TRBV6-3 to TRBJ1-1; D possibly corresponds to TRBD1 (6 bases). CDR1 is MNHEY, CDR2 SVGEGT, per germline. V was clipped by 5 bases and J by 7 bases, with 11 bases between them. The CDR3 covers 12 residues. CDR3 in DNA: TGTGCCAGCAGTAAAGGACAGTATGAAGCTTTCTTT. This sequence encodes CASSKGQYEAFF.

The V call is TRBV28, the J call TRBJ1-3; 12 bases fit TRBD1. This CDR3 has 18 amino acids. Germline V gene lookup returns CDR1 MDHEN and CDR2 SYDVKM. V shed 6 bases and J 4 bases; nucleotides not matched to a gene: 13. CDR3 in amino acids: CASRLRDRGLLTGNTIYF. CDR3 sequence (DNA): TGTGCCAGCAGGCTTAGGGACAGGGGGCTTCTTACAGGAAACACCATATATTTT.

This clonotype has just a few counts. CDR3 bases: TGTGCCATCAGTGACCCCACAGATACGCAGTATTTT. Translation gives CAISDPTDTQYF. The chain uses TRBV10-3 and TRBJ2-3, with D unclear. The germline CDR1 and CDR2 sequences are ENHRY and SYGVKD. This CDR3 is 12 amino acids long. The V gene lost 3 bases and the J gene lost 2 bases, with 3 bases spanning the gap.

This chain links TRBV12-3 or TRBV12-4 with TRBJ1-6; possibly TRBD1 for D (5 bases). This CDR3 is 14 amino acids long. Trimming stripped 2 bases from V and 6 bases from J, with 8 bases between. The chain's CDR3 is CASSLPGGNSPLHF. CDR3 nucleotides: TGTGCCAGCAGTTTACCCGGGGGTAATTCACCCCTCCACTTT.

This clonotype came up many times. The V call is TRBV29-1, the J call TRBJ2-7; possibly TRBD1 for D (5 bases). The V end lost 4 bases, the J end lost 6 bases, and 7 bases lay between the germline ends. The CDR3 loop spans 10 amino acids. Germline V lookup: CDR1 SQVTM, CDR2 ANQGSEA. For the CDR3, the DNA is TGCAGCGTTGCAGGGCTCGAGCAGTACTTC. It encodes CSVAGLEQYF.

The chain has TRBV6-1 and TRBJ1-5; D may be TRBD1 (6 bases). The CDR3 has 14 residues. V lost 5 bases, J lost 3 bases, and 11 bases lay in between. Germline loops: CDR1 MNHNS, CDR2 SASEGT. The CDR3 nucleotides read TGTGCCAGCAGTACAGGGCAGGCCAATCAGCCCCAGCATTTT. This encodes CASSTGQANQPQHF.